This entry is about one T cell receptor (beta chain). Its specificity is not known. The sample originates from a study of cytomegalovirus exposure and HLA in healthy donors. Overall study results and limits: In vitro checks showed that three CMV-associated chains really do target CMV antigens. Among CMV-associated TCR beta chains, most appeared HLA-restricted in a later analysis. Per a later analysis, about 15,000 TCR beta sequences showed association with HLA alleles at 0.05 false discovery rate.

The PCR was carried out with 60 Vbeta primers and 13 Jbeta primers. Here immunoSEQ multiplex PCR was the method, and the copy in TCRdb shows in-frame clones only, minus some. The sample totals 25,000 to 35,000 clones; its top ten clones hold around 3.5%. This CDR3 contains 13 residues. V lost 1 base and J 4 bases, leaving 7 bases between the germline ends. From germline, CDR1 is SEHNR and CDR2 FQNEAQ (reference sequence). The chain joins TRBV7-9 to TRBJ1-1; D unclear. The sequenced material came from PBMCs. The sequence derives from a man between 40 and 49 years old in good health and CMV-seronegative. CDR3 in amino acids: CASSLEGSTEAFF. The CDR3 DNA reads TGTGCCAGCAGCTTAGAAGGGAGCACTGAAGCTTTCTTT.